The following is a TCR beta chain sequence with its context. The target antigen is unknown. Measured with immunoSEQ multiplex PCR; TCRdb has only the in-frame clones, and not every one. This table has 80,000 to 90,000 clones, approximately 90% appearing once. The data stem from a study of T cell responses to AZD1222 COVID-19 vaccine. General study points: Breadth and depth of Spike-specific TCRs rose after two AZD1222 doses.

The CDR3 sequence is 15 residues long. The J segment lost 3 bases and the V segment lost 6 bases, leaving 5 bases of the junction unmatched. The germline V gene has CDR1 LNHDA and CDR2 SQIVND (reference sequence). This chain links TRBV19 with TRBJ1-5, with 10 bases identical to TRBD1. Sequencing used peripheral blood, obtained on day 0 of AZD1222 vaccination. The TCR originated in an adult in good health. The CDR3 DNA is TGTGCCAGTAGGGGGACAGGGGATGCCAATCAGCCCCAGCATTTT. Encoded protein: CASRGTGDANQPQHF. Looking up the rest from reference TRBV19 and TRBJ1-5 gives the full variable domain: DGGITQSPKYLFRKEGQNVTLSCEQNLNHDAMYWYRQDPGQGLRLIYYSQIVNDFQKGDIAEGYSVSREKKESFPLTVTSAQKNPTAFYLCASRGTGDANQPQHFGDGTRLSIL.